These 21 T cell receptor beta chains were sequenced from one sample in a study of blood T cell repertoires in COVID-19. Here immunoSEQ multiplex PCR was the method, and the copy in TCRdb shows in-frame clones only, minus some. The sample comprises 150,000 or so clones, roughly nine tenths of which are singletons, and roughly 0.51% rests with the top ten. The sequenced material came from peripheral blood. Receptors were obtained from a man aged 50 to 60 with acute or convalescent COVID-19.

The rearrangement uses TRBV11-2 and TRBJ2-3; 9 bases map to TRBD2. The germline CDR1 and CDR2 sequences are SGHAT and FQNNGV. This CDR3 region has 16 residues. V lost 1 base, J lost 1 base, and 3 bases stayed unmatched. CDR3 sequence reads: CASSLAPSGGTDTQYF. As DNA, the CDR3 is TGTGCCAGCAGCTTAGCTCCTAGCGGGGGCACAGATACGCAGTATTTT.

The V and J genes are TRBV25-1 and TRBJ1-4; the D gene is possibly TRBD1 (5 bases). The CDR3 is made up of 15 amino acids. Germline V gene sequence: CDR1 MGHDK, CDR2 SYGVNS. V lost 1 base to trimming and J lost 4 bases, with 10 bases between them. CDR3 nucleotide sequence: TGTGCCAGCAGTGAATTCGCAGGGTATAATGAAAAACTGTTTTTT. Translation gives CASSEFAGYNEKLFF.

The chain carries TRBV6-2 or TRBV6-3 and TRBJ2-5; 10 nucleotides line up with TRBD2. J lost 5 bases, V lost 6 bases, and 12 bases had no gene match. CDR3 length: 16 residues. The germline V gene encodes CDR1 MNHEY and CDR2 SVGEGT. The CDR3 nucleotides are TGTGCCAGCAGCTTCAAGCTAGCGGGAGATAGGGAGACCCAGTACTTC. Translation: CASSFKLAGDRETQYF.

This sequence joins TRBV24-1 and TRBJ1-2, with 8 bases fitting TRBD1. The V segment lost 2 bases and the J segment 8 bases; nucleotides outside the gene matches: 9. Germline-derived CDR1 and CDR2 are KGHDR and SFDVKD. The CDR3 runs 15 residues. For the CDR3, the DNA is TGTGCCACCAGTGATTCCGGACAGGGCTTTGTAGGCTACACCTTC. This encodes CATSDSGQGFVGYTF.

The chain is built from TRBV3-1 (or the pseudogene TRBV3-2) and TRBJ2-4; 11 positions agree with TRBD2. Germline CDR1 reads LGHDT; CDR2 reads YNNKEL (reference sequence). With 0 bases clipped from V and 12 bases from J, the junction kept 7 bases outside the gene matches. This CDR3 region has 15 residues. CDR3 sequence: CASSQELSGRAPQYF. Written as DNA, the CDR3 is TGTGCCAGCAGCCAAGAGCTTAGCGGGAGGGCCCCTCAGTACTTC.

The chain employs TRBV10-2 and TRBJ1-5; D is ambiguous. CDR1 WSHSY and CDR2 SAAADI come from the germline V gene. CDR3 length: 12 residues. The ends were cut back, 8 bases at V and 2 bases at J, with 7 bases in the middle. CDR3 protein: CASRGGNQPQHF. Here the CDR3 DNA reads TGCGCCAGCCGGGGAGGCAATCAGCCCCAGCATTTT.

In this sample, this clone turned up once. In nucleotides, the CDR3 is TGTGCCAGCAGCTCTCGGCAGGGGGAGACCCAGTACTTC. It codes for CASSSRQGETQYF. V and J are TRBV7-9 and TRBJ2-5; D might be TRBD1 (6 bases). The CDR3 loop spans 13 amino acids. The germline V and J ends were trimmed by 4 bases and 5 bases, with 11 bases remaining between them. Germline V gives CDR1 SEHNR, CDR2 FQNEAQ (reference sequence).

The chain links TRBV7-9 to TRBJ2-4, with D possibly being TRBD2 (5 bases). There are 13 residues in the CDR3. The germline CDR1 and CDR2 sequences are SEHNR and FQNEAQ (reference sequence). The V gene lost 4 bases and the J gene lost 8 bases, with 12 bases spanning the gap. The CDR3 sequence: CASSSPEEDIQYF. CDR3 in DNA: TGTGCCAGCAGCTCCCCGGAGGAGGACATTCAGTACTTC.

This chain links TRBV2 with TRBJ1-2; D not certain. V was shortened by 3 bases and J by 1 base, with 3 bases between the two germline ends. This CDR3 is built from 12 residues. The germline CDR1 and CDR2 sequences are SNHLY and FYNNEI. CDR3 nucleotide sequence: TGTGCCAGCAGTGACGTTAACTATGGCTACACCTTC. Translating gives CASSDVNYGYTF.

The chain joins TRBV10-3 to TRBJ2-1; 8 nucleotides match TRBD2. V gave up 7 bases and J gave up 2 bases; unmatched junction bases: 4. The CDR3 length is 14 residues. Looked up from germline, CDR1 is ENHRY and CDR2 is SYGVKD. CDR3 sequence reads: CAIMSGGAYNEQFF. CDR3 in DNA: TGTGCCATCATGAGCGGGGGTGCCTACAATGAGCAGTTCTTC.

The rearrangement joins TRBV29-1 to TRBJ1-5, with D hard to call. The V gene's germline CDR1 is SQVTM and CDR2 ANQGSEA. This CDR3 region has 13 residues. This CDR3 reads CSARRGDGQPQHF. In DNA, the CDR3 is TGCAGTGCCCGGCGGGGAGATGGTCAGCCCCAGCATTTT.

This sequence joins TRBV20-1 and TRBJ2-7; no clear D gene. CDR1 is DFQATT, CDR2 SNEGSKA, per germline (reference sequence). Trimming removed 0 bases at V and 3 bases at J, with 3 bases between. This CDR3 contains 11 residues. Written as DNA, the CDR3 is TGCAGTGCTAGAGATTACTACGAGCAGTACTTC. As protein: CSARDYYEQYF.

The rearrangement uses TRBV7-4 and TRBJ1-6; D gene uncertain. CDR3 size: 17 residues. Germline CDR1 and CDR2: SGHVT and SQSDAQ. Trimming removed 7 bases at V and 6 bases at J, with 22 bases between. The CDR3 reads CASTCPSIRASNSPLHF. In DNA form, the CDR3 reads TGTGCCAGCACCTGCCCGTCCATTCGAGCCTCTAATTCACCCCTCCACTTT.

This chain connects TRBV7-2 to TRBJ2-1, with no clear D. The V gene lost 5 bases and the J gene lost 9 bases, with 17 bases spanning the gap. The CDR3 consists of 14 residues. Germline loops: CDR1 SGHTA, CDR2 FQGNSA. The CDR3 spells CASSPQSSSSEQFF. The CDR3 region has the DNA TGTGCCAGCAGCCCTCAATCAAGTAGTAGTGAGCAGTTCTTC.

The gene calls are TRBV27 and TRBJ2-1; 9 bases are a match to TRBD1. V dropped 7 bases and J dropped 15; count of bases not matched to a gene: 10. Germline values: CDR1 MNHEY, CDR2 SMNVEV (reference sequence). The CDR3 totals 12 residues. CDR3: CASTPRTGGLFF. DNA for the CDR3: TGTGCCAGCACCCCGAGAACAGGGGGCTTGTTCTTC.

This sequence joins TRBV28 and TRBJ2-7; TRBD1 matches 7 bases. The germline gives CDR1 MDHEN, CDR2 SYDVKM. After removal of 2 bases from V and 6 bases from J, the junction contained 7 bases not matched to a gene. The CDR3 loop spans 14 amino acids. Written as DNA, the CDR3 is TGTGCCAGCAGTTTAAGGACAGGACACCTCGAGCAGTACGTC. This sequence encodes CASSLRTGHLEQYV.

The chain employs TRBV6-2 or TRBV6-3 and TRBJ1-5; D remains ambiguous. Germline values: CDR1 MNHEY, CDR2 SVGEGT. The CDR3 length is 14 residues. Trimming took 5 bases from V and 10 from J, leaving 18 bases between them. CDR3 bases: TGTGCCAGCAGTAAAAACAGAAAAAATTACCCCCAGCATTTT. Its translation is CASSKNRKNYPQHF.

The chain links TRBV21-1 to TRBJ2-1; the table gives TRBD2 as D, unverified against the DNA. TRBV21-1 represents a pseudogene. The length of the CDR3 is 15 residues. The CDR3 coding sequence is TGTGCCAGCAGCACGGGGGGGGCTTTTTTGAGTGAGCAGTTCTTC. Translation: CASSTGGAFLSEQFF.

V gene TRBV5-4 combines with J gene TRBJ1-2; 9 positions match TRBD1. CDR1 is SGHNT and CDR2 is YYREEE in the germline V gene (reference sequence). The length of the CDR3 is 15 residues. The ends lost 0 bases at V and 4 bases at J; junction bases unmatched: 4. CDR3 region: CASSLEGQGRYGYTF. CDR3 coding DNA: TGTGCCAGCAGCTTGGAAGGACAGGGGCGCTATGGCTACACCTTC.

Points on this clone: At the DNA level, this CDR3 is encoded by other sequences in the same sample as well. The chain has TRBV7-2 and TRBJ1-1; weak D call: TRBD1 (6 bases). Trimming pared 3 bases from V and 2 bases from J, leaving 7 bases between. The CDR3 length is 13 residues. Per the germline V gene, CDR1 is SGHTA and CDR2 is FQGNSA. The DNA of the CDR3 is TGTGCCAGCAGCTTGGACAGAAACACTGAAGCTTTCTTT. Translated: CASSLDRNTEAFF.

The chain recombines TRBV24-1 with TRBJ2-5; TRBD1 agrees at 7 bases. Germline CDR1 reads KGHDR; CDR2 reads SFDVKD. This CDR3 has 15 residues. Trimming removed 4 bases from V and 1 base from J; junction bases left unmatched: 5. The chain's CDR3 is CATSDTGTAQETQYF. The CDR3 coding sequence is TGTGCCACCAGTGACACCGGGACAGCCCAAGAGACCCAGTACTTC.